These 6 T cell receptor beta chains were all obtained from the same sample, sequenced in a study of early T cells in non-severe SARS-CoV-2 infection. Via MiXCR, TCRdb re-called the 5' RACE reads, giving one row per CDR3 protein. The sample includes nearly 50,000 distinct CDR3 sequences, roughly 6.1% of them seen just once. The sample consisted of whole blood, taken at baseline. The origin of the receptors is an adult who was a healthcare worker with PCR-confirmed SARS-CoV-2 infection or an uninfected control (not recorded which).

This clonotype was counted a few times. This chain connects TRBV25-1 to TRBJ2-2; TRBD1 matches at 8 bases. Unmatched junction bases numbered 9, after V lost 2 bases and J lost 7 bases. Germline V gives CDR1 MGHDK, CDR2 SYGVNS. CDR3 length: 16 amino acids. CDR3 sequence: CASSEARGRKSGELFF. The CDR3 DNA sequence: TGTGCCAGCAGTGAAGCCAGGGGGCGAAAAAGCGGGGAGCTGTTTTTT. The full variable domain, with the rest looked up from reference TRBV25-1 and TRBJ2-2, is EADIYQTPRYLVIGTGKKITLECSQTMGHDKMYWYQQDPGMELHLIHYSYGVNSTEKGDLSSESTVSRIRTEHFPLTLESARPSHTSQYLCASSEARGRKSGELFFGEGSRLTVL.

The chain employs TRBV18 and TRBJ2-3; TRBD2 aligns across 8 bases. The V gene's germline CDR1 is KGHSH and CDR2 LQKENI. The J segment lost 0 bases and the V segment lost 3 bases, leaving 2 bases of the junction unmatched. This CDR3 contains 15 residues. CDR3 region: CASSPVAGSTDTQYF. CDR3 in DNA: TGTGCCAGCTCACCGGTAGCGGGAAGCACAGATACGCAGTATTTT. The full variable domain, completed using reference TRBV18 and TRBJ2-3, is NAGVMQNPRHLVRRRGQEARLRCSPMKGHSHVYWYRQLPEEGLKFMVYLQKENIIDESGMPKERFSAEFPKEGPSILRIQQVVRGDSAAYFCASSPVAGSTDTQYFGPGTRLTVL.

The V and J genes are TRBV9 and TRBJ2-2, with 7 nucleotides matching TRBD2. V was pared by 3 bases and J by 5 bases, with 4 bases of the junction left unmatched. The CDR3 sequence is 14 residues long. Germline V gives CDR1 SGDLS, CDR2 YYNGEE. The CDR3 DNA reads TGTGCCAGCAGCGCCGGGACTAAGACCGGGGAGCTGTTTTTT. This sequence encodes CASSAGTKTGELFF.

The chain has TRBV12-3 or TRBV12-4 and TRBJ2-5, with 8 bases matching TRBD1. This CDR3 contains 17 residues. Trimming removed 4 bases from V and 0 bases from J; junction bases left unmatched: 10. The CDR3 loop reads CASSSRTGLEYQETQYF. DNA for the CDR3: TGTGCCAGCAGTTCCCGGACAGGGTTGGAGTACCAAGAGACCCAGTACTTC.

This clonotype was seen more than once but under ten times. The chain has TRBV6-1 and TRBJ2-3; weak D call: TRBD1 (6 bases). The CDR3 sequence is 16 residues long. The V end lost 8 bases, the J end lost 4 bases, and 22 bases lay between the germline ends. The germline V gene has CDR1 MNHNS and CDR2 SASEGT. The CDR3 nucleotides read TGTGCCAGCTCCCCCCGAACAGGGTCTTTCCCAGATACGCAGTATTTT. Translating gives CASSPRTGSFPDTQYF.

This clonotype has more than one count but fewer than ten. The CDR3 DNA reads TGTGCCAGCAGCCCGGGACAGGGGGTCTACGAGCAGTACTTC. This codes for CASSPGQGVYEQYF. The chain has TRBV3-1 and TRBJ2-7; 11 nucleotides align to TRBD1. The junction had 2 bases not matched to a gene; V was cut back by 4 bases and J by 3 bases. CDR3 length equals 14 residues. Germline V lookup: CDR1 LGHDT, CDR2 YNNKEL (reference sequence).